This entry features one T cell receptor (beta chain) sequence. As yet, its antigen is unknown. The data belong to a study of blood T cells in healthy people across ages. In the study overall: Roughly one uniquely barcoded beta molecule per two T cells was captured. Whole-study results and caveats: Unknown donor CMV status possibly confounded expanded clonotype changes. Long-lived donors carried more naive CD4+ cells and greater diversity than aged donors.

V was clipped by 2 bases and J by 4 bases, with 16 bases between them. CDR3 length: 16 amino acids. Together with a sample-barcoded 5' primer, a J-beta primer mix was included in a second PCR lasting roughly 7 to 11 cycles. TCRdb ran MiXCR on the 5' RACE reads and lists one entry per CDR3 protein. This sample has under 950,000 distinct CDR3 sequences, with around a fifth found just once. The gene calls are TRBV12-3 or TRBV12-4 and TRBJ2-3; D is undetermined. Sequencing input: blood. The TCR was taken from a man between 70 and 80 years old in good health. CDR3 amino acids: CASSLSVGNRADTQYF. The CDR3 DNA reads TGTGCCAGCAGTTTATCCGTCGGCAACCGGGCAGATACGCAGTATTTT.